The clone carrying this T cell receptor (beta chain) was counted between two and nine times. The data were obtained in a study of blood T cell repertoires in COVID-19. On the study more broadly: Sites in the United States, Italy and Spain provided acute and convalescent COVID-19 samples.

Germline CDR1 reads SEHNR; CDR2 reads FQNEAQ (reference sequence). Trimming cost V 5 bases and J 1 base, with 15 bases left between them. The CDR3 covers 16 residues. Original methodology: Cell counts per sample came from amplifying reference gene primers. Sequencing was performed with immunoSEQ multiplex PCR; in TCRdb, only in-frame clones are kept and a portion is missing. The DNA gave D and trimming, while V, J and clone size come from that table. The data show around 240,000 clones, with almost 85% seen just once and 1.5% to 2% held by the top ten. This sequence was found in a woman older than 75 with acute or convalescent COVID-19. The sequencing input was peripheral blood. This rearrangement joins TRBV7-9 to TRBJ1-3, with D perhaps TRBD1 (6 bases). CDR3 bases: TGTGCCAGCAGCGACGAAGGGCAGGGGTCTGGAAACACCATATATTTT. Residues: CASSDEGQGSGNTIYF.